These 27 T cell receptor beta chains share one sample of origin, sequenced in a study of blood T cell repertoires in COVID-19. TCRdb keeps only in-frame clones here, not all; method: immunoSEQ multiplex PCR. The sample records about 190,000 clones, approximately 77% being singletons. The sequencing sample was made of peripheral blood. The receptors were sampled from a woman of 80 years or more with active or convalescent COVID-19.

The gene calls are TRBV2 and TRBJ1-5; 8 nucleotides align to TRBD1. CDR1 and CDR2 from the germline V gene are SNHLY and FYNNEI. This CDR3 has 16 residues. Trimming cost V 5 bases and J 7 bases; bases outside gene matches: 13. The CDR3 is CASSKDDRGAGQPQHF. For the CDR3, the DNA is TGTGCCAGCAGTAAAGATGACAGGGGAGCAGGGCAGCCCCAGCATTTT. Together with reference TRBV2 and TRBJ1-5, the CDR3 gives the full variable domain: EPEVTQTPSHQVTQMGQEVILRCVPISNHLYFYWYRQILGQKVEFLVSFYNNEISEKSEIFDDQFSVERPDGSNFTLKIRSTKLEDSAMYFCASSKDDRGAGQPQHFGDGTRLSIL.

The chain uses TRBV6-5 and TRBJ2-7, with unresolved D. Germline loops: CDR1 MNHEY, CDR2 SVGAGI. Trimming pared 5 bases from V and 7 bases from J, leaving 15 bases between. This CDR3 comprises 13 residues. The CDR3 DNA sequence: TGTGCCAGCAGTAGAAGTCCTAGTTCTGAGCAGTACTTC. It yields the protein CASSRSPSSEQYF.

The V gene is TRBV2, the J gene TRBJ2-6; D is undetermined. The V gene's germline CDR1 is SNHLY and CDR2 FYNNEI. Trimming shortened V by 3 bases and J by 5 bases, and 11 bases separated the two germline ends. This CDR3 comprises 15 residues. The CDR3 DNA is TGTGCCAGCAGTGAGGAGCAGCACCGGGCCAACGTCCTGACTTTC. The encoded protein is CASSEEQHRANVLTF.

This clone was seen a single time. The rearrangement links TRBV18 to TRBJ1-1; D may be TRBD1 (5 bases). With 6 bases removed from V and 7 bases from J, the gap between germline ends came to 18 bases. This CDR3 has 14 amino acids. In germline, CDR1 is KGHSH, CDR2 LQKENI. CDR3 DNA sequence: TGTGCCAGCTCCCCCGAAACAAGGGGTCTTGAAGCTTTCTTT. Residues: CASSPETRGLEAFF. Full variable domain (rest looked up from reference TRBV18 and TRBJ1-1): NAGVMQNPRHLVRRRGQEARLRCSPMKGHSHVYWYRQLPEEGLKFMVYLQKENIIDESGMPKERFSAEFPKEGPSILRIQQVVRGDSAAYFCASSPETRGLEAFFGQGTRLTVV.

The chain couples TRBV6-5 to TRBJ1-2; no clear D. The CDR3 contains 15 residues. Germline V CDR1 and CDR2: MNHEY, SVGAGI. The V end lost 0 bases, the J end lost 1 base, and 9 bases lay between the germline ends. CDR3 loop: CASSYSSGINYGYTF. The CDR3 region has the DNA TGTGCCAGCAGTTACTCGTCGGGGATTAACTATGGCTACACCTTC.

The chain carries TRBV30 and TRBJ1-3, with D uncertain. Trimming took off 0 bases at V and 4 bases at J, with 16 bases between the two ends. There are 16 residues in the CDR3. Germline V CDR1 and CDR2: GTSNPN, SVGIG (reference sequence). The CDR3 loop reads CAWSVPLTGTGNTIYF. CDR3 nucleotides: TGTGCCTGGAGTGTACCCCTTACGGGTACCGGAAACACCATATATTTT.

This chain connects TRBV2 to TRBJ2-1; TRBD2 matches at 9 bases. The germline CDR1 and CDR2 sequences are SNHLY and FYNNEI. With 7 bases clipped from V and 8 bases from J, the junction kept 9 bases outside the gene matches. The CDR3 consists of 14 residues. The CDR3 nucleotides read TGTGCCAGCAAGTATAGCGGGAGTATCCATGAGCAGTTCTTC. It encodes CASKYSGSIHEQFF.

V gene TRBV6-6 combines with J gene TRBJ2-7; D is undetermined. This CDR3 has 13 amino acids. The germline gives CDR1 MNHNY, CDR2 SVGAGI (reference sequence). V gave up 2 bases and J gave up 4 bases, with 9 bases separating them. Here the CDR3 reads CASSYVGGYEQYF. For the CDR3, the DNA is TGTGCCAGCAGTTACGTAGGCGGATACGAGCAGTACTTC.

The V gene is TRBV6-4, the J gene TRBJ2-2, with 10 bases lining up with TRBD2. After removal of 5 bases from V and 5 bases from J, the junction contained 5 bases not matched to a gene. This CDR3 contains 15 residues. CDR1 MRHNA and CDR2 SNTAGT come from the germline V gene. CDR3 nucleotide sequence: TGTGCCAGCAGTCTCCTAGCGGGAGAAACCGGGGAGCTGTTTTTT. This gives the protein CASSLLAGETGELFF.

The V and J genes are TRBV30 and TRBJ1-1, with D possibly being TRBD1 (6 bases). The CDR3 runs to 15 residues. The germline gives CDR1 GTSNPN, CDR2 SVGIG (reference sequence). The CDR3 sequence: CAGKTGILIVTEAFF. In DNA, the CDR3 is TGTGCTGGAAAGACAGGTATATTAATTGTCACTGAAGCTTTCTTT.

This clone has only one observation. The chain couples TRBV7-9 to TRBJ1-5; TRBD1 aligns across 10 bases. The CDR3 consists of 14 residues. CDR1 and CDR2 (germline): SEHNR, FQNEAQ (reference sequence). V was pared by 4 bases and J by 7 bases, with 4 bases of the junction left unmatched. The CDR3 DNA reads as TGTGCCAGCAGCTCCGGGACAGGGGTGCAGCCCCAGCATTTT. Its translation: CASSSGTGVQPQHF.

The rearrangement uses TRBV5-1 and TRBJ2-7; possible D gene TRBD1, 6 bases. This CDR3 comprises 15 residues. Germline assignment: CDR1 SGHRS and CDR2 YFSETQ. The V end was cut by 5 bases, the J end by 4 bases, with 19 bases between. CDR3 protein: CASSLSTGQGYEQYF. The CDR3 bases are TGCGCCAGCAGTCTTTCGACGGGACAAGGTTACGAGCAGTACTTC.

This chain links TRBV5-1 with TRBJ2-6, with D perhaps matching TRBD2 (6 bases). This CDR3 has 17 residues. The V end was cut by 4 bases, the J end by 2 bases, with 16 bases between. The germline CDR1 and CDR2 sequences are SGHRS and YFSETQ. This CDR3 is CASSLPAGTPGANVLTF. CDR3 bases: TGCGCCAGCAGCCTCCCCGCGGGGACCCCTGGGGCCAACGTCCTGACTTTC.

Details on this clone: The sample contains more than one DNA sequence encoding this CDR3. The J gene is TRBJ1-5, the V gene TRBV19; D gene ambiguous. Germline V lookup: CDR1 LNHDA, CDR2 SQIVND (reference sequence). V shed 0 bases and J shed 2 bases, with 5 bases lying between them. CDR3 size: 14 residues. The CDR3 bases are TGTGCCAGTAGTATAGATTCTGGCAATCAGCCCCAGCATTTT. This translates into CASSIDSGNQPQHF.

The chain combines TRBV10-3 with TRBJ2-7, with 7 bases fitting TRBD2. Germline CDR1 is ENHRY and CDR2 is SYGVKD. J lost 0 bases, V lost 3 bases, and 8 bases had no gene match. The CDR3 sequence is 16 residues long. The CDR3 loop reads CAISEVTSGNSYEQYF. In nucleotides, the CDR3 is TGTGCCATCAGTGAAGTAACGAGCGGGAACTCCTACGAGCAGTACTTC.

This chain uses TRBV5-1 with TRBJ2-7; 7 nucleotides agree with TRBD2. The V and J ends lost 2 bases and 0 bases, in that order; junction bases with no gene match: 2. CDR3 size: 14 residues. CDR1 SGHRS and CDR2 YFSETQ come from the germline V gene. In DNA, the CDR3 is TGCGCCAGCAGCTTTGCTAGCGGCTCCTACGAGCAGTACTTC. It yields the protein CASSFASGSYEQYF.

This sequence joins TRBV23-1 and TRBJ1-1; 8 bases fit TRBD1. TRBV23-1 is classed as an ORF, of uncertain function. With V trimmed by 4 bases and J by 1 base, 5 bases remained unmatched. The length of the CDR3 is 15 residues. CDR3 nucleotides: TGCGCCAGCAGTCTACACAGGGGGGCGAACACTGAAGCTTTCTTT. Amino acid sequence: CASSLHRGANTEAFF.

The rearrangement uses TRBV5-6 and TRBJ1-2; D gene unclear. Germline V CDR1 and CDR2: SGHDT, YYEEEE. Deletions cut 0 bases from V and 8 bases from J, with 11 bases between. The CDR3 spans 13 residues. The CDR3 sequence is CASSLDARRGYTF. The CDR3 coding sequence is TGTGCCAGCAGCTTGGACGCTCGTCGGGGCTACACCTTC.

The chain has TRBV6-5 and TRBJ2-3; D unclear. Trimming removed 6 bases from V and 6 bases from J, with 7 bases in between. CDR1 MNHEY and CDR2 SVGAGI come from the germline V gene. This CDR3 is built from 11 residues. CDR3: CASSLSDTQYF. CDR3 sequence (DNA): TGTGCCAGCAGCCTCTCGGATACGCAGTATTTT.

V gene TRBV5-1 combines with J gene TRBJ2-7, with 9 bases that match TRBD2. The CDR3 is 15 amino acids. Germline CDR1 reads SGHRS; CDR2 reads YFSETQ. V lost 0 bases to trimming and J lost 7 bases; unmatched junction nucleotides: 8. The CDR3 DNA sequence: TGCGCCAGCAGCTTGGAGGCTAGCGGGACGAGGGAGCAGTACTTC. It translates to CASSLEASGTREQYF.

This clone was observed once. Other nucleotide sequences from this sample produce the same CDR3. J is TRBJ2-3 and V is TRBV5-1; 10 nucleotides match TRBD2. The CDR3 consists of 14 residues. Trimming took 0 bases from V and 6 from J; bases not matched to a gene: 1. The germline gives CDR1 SGHRS, CDR2 YFSETQ. The CDR3 reads CASSLVAGGDTQYF. The CDR3 nucleotides are TGCGCCAGCAGCTTGGTAGCGGGAGGTGATACGCAGTATTTT. Full variable domain (missing parts from reference TRBV5-1 and TRBJ2-3): KAGVTQTPRYLIKTRGQQVTLSCSPISGHRSVSWYQQTPGQGLQFLFEYFSETQRNKGNFPGRFSGRQFSNSRSEMNVSTLELGDSALYLCASSLVAGGDTQYFGPGTRLTVL.

This clone was detected once. The chain recombines TRBV4-1 with TRBJ2-1; 10 positions match TRBD2. J lost 8 bases, V lost 2 bases, and 12 bases had no gene match. The CDR3 loop spans 17 amino acids. Per germline, CDR1 MGHRA and CDR2 YSYEKL. The CDR3 region has the DNA TGCGCCAGCAGCCAAAAAATGGGAGCGGGAGGGCCATATGAGCAGTTCTTC. Translating it yields CASSQKMGAGGPYEQFF.

The chain carries TRBV19 and TRBJ1-2; TRBD1 matches 8 bases. The V gene end was trimmed by 3 bases and the J gene end by 6 bases; junction bases not matched to a gene: 9. The CDR3 has 15 amino acids. Germline V gene data show CDR1 as LNHDA and CDR2 as SQIVND (reference sequence). Here the CDR3 DNA reads TGTGCCAGTAGTATGATTGGGACAGGTAGAAATGGCTACACCTTC. It yields the protein CASSMIGTGRNGYTF.

This clone has more than one count but fewer than ten. The V and J genes are TRBV2 and TRBJ2-7; possibly TRBD1 for D (6 bases). Germline V gives CDR1 SNHLY, CDR2 FYNNEI. The V gene lost 5 bases and the J gene lost 3 bases, with 11 bases spanning the gap. This CDR3 is 13 amino acids long. The CDR3 loop is CASSLGRGYEQYF. DNA of the CDR3: TGTGCCAGCAGTTTAGGCAGGGGCTACGAGCAGTACTTC.

This rearrangement joins TRBV10-3 to TRBJ1-3; TRBD1 is a possible D gene (6 bases). Germline assignment: CDR1 ENHRY and CDR2 SYGVKD. The ends were cut back, 2 bases at V and 0 bases at J, with 8 bases in the middle. This CDR3 is built from 15 residues. The CDR3 loop is CAISEGQFSGNTIYF. CDR3 sequence (DNA): TGTGCCATCAGTGAGGGACAGTTCTCTGGAAACACCATATATTTT.

The CDR3 loop reads CASRYTGVGETQYF. The CDR3 bases are TGTGCCAGCAGGTACACGGGAGTAGGCGAGACCCAGTACTTC. The gene calls are TRBV6-5 and TRBJ2-5, with TRBD2 as a possible D gene (6 bases). CDR1 MNHEY and CDR2 SVGAGI come from the germline V gene. This CDR3 contains 14 residues. Trimming removed 6 bases from V and 5 bases from J, with 16 bases in between.

V and J are TRBV5-5 and TRBJ2-7, with TRBD1 identical over 9 bases. CDR1 is SGHKS and CDR2 is YYEKEE in the germline V gene (reference sequence). Unmatched junction bases numbered 7, after V lost 3 bases and J lost 3 bases. The CDR3 is 15 residues long. CDR3 nucleotides: TGTGCCAGCAGCTCCACAGGGGGCTATAGCTACGAGCAGTACTTC. This encodes CASSSTGGYSYEQYF.